This section outlines one T cell receptor beta chain sequence together with its context. Its antigen is currently unknown. This sample was taken from a study of T cells expressing NK-cell markers. At the level of the study: Repertoires of TCR beta were obtained from T cells sorted as CD3+CD56+NKG2C+, CD3+CD56+NKG2C- and CD3+CD56-NKG2C+.

The study, taken as a whole, reports: Dominant NKG2C+ clonotype frequencies of 1.0-7.0% of CD8+ T cells were measured in roughly 6 donors.

No DNA is given; TCRdb re-called the 5' RACE reads and lists each CDR3 protein once. Here the sample table reports approximately 440,000 distinct CDR3 sequences. The CDR3 has 14 residues. Germline CDR1 reads SGDLS; CDR2 reads YYNGEE. Sequences were obtained from blood T cells: a sorted CD56 or NKG2C T cell subset, CD4+ or CD8+ T cells, or bulk PBMC T cells (not recorded which). The V and J genes are TRBV9 and TRBJ2-7. The sequence came from a woman between 50 and 59 years old in good health. The CDR3 sequence is CASSVAGGYYEQYF.